A single sample is the source of the 4 T cell receptor beta chains below, sequenced in a study of T cell clusters in autoimmune cytopenias. Multiplex touch-down PCR amplified TRB using TRB-A and TRB-B pools in one tube. Reprocessing the multiplex PCR reads, TCRdb reports a single entry for every CDR3 protein and omits DNA. This sample's table reports several hundred distinct CDR3 sequences. Approximately 40,000 genome equivalents of blood DNA were amplified for TRB. In addition, the sample was reused for a study of T cell repertoires in aging, cancer and after chemotherapy.

Material: peripheral blood. The receptors originated from a human donor with chronic lymphocytic leukemia.

This clonotype is labeled large based on frequency. The CDR3 here is CASSYSRGWDEKLFF. The chain joins TRBV6-6 to TRBJ1-4. Germline loops: CDR1 MNHNY, CDR2 SVGAGI (reference sequence). The CDR3 is 15 residues long.

V is TRBV14 and J is TRBJ1-5. This CDR3 has 17 residues. Germline assignment: CDR1 SGHDN and CDR2 FVKESK. The CDR3 loop is CASSQEPCGLSNQPQHF.

Its frequency marks this clonotype as large. The chain joins TRBV5-4 to TRBJ2-2. There are 13 residues in the CDR3. Germline-derived CDR1 and CDR2 are SGHNT and YYREEE (reference sequence). This CDR3 is CASSWRDTGELFF. The full variable domain, rest sourced from reference TRBV5-4 and TRBJ2-2, is ETGVTQSPTHLIKTRGQQVTLRCSSQSGHNTVSWYQQALGQGPQFIFQYYREEENGRGNFPPRFSGLQFPNYSSELNVNALELDDSALYLCASSWRDTGELFFGEGSRLTVL.

This clonotype counts as medium-sized by frequency. This chain connects TRBV10-1 to TRBJ1-2. Germline CDR1 reads WNHNN; CDR2 reads SYGVQD (reference sequence). The CDR3 sequence is 14 residues long. The CDR3 region is CASPSPRVNYGYTF.